The 7 T cell receptor beta chains listed next were all sequenced from one sample in a study of T cells in Graves' hyperthyroidism and ophthalmopathy. Amplification of TCR beta CDR3 regions used RNA as the template. Carried out on the TCR CDR3, a first-round RT-PCR used the HTBI primer set. TCRdb called the multiplex PCR reads again in MiXCR, with one record for every CDR3 protein. The sample records about 400,000 distinct CDR3 sequences, roughly 15% being singletons. The sequenced material came from blood. The receptors derive from a woman in her twenties or thirties with Graves' ophthalmopathy.

This clonotype was recorded many times. This rearrangement joins TRBV7-8 to TRBJ1-3; TRBD1 matches at 7 bases. J lost 0 bases, V lost 1 base, and 6 bases had no gene match. CDR3 length: 17 amino acids. The germline CDR1 and CDR2 sequences are SGHVS and FQNEAQ. CDR3 in DNA: TGTGCCAGCAGCTTAGTGACAGGGTGGCTCTCTGGAAACACCATATATTTT. Protein sequence: CASSLVTGWLSGNTIYF.

This clonotype was counted ten times or more. The genes are TRBV2 and TRBJ1-5; D unresolved. In germline, CDR1 is SNHLY, CDR2 FYNNEI. The CDR3 contains 14 residues. Trimming pared 4 bases from V and 2 bases from J, leaving 9 bases between. Written as DNA, the CDR3 is TGTGCCAGCAGTGGTCAGTTCGGCAATCAGCCCCAGCATTTT. It is translated as CASSGQFGNQPQHF.

This clonotype was recorded once. One end of the junction is discordant with germline, which a read error may explain. The J gene is TRBJ1-1, the V gene TRBV2; D not certain. CDR1 and CDR2 from the germline V gene are SNHLY and FYNNEI. CDR3 size: 13 residues. The CDR3 sequence is CASSDELNTEASF. CDR3 sequence (DNA): TGTGCCAGCAGTGACGAGTTAAACACTGAAGCTTCCTTT.

This clonotype has just a few counts. A much larger clonotype is one base distant, so this may be a read error. V is TRBV6-2 or TRBV6-3 and J is TRBJ2-2; D ambiguous. In germline, CDR1 is MNHEY, CDR2 SVGEGT. Between the trimmed V and J ends, which lost 6 bases and 1 base, there was a span of 6 bases. The CDR3 runs 13 residues. In nucleotides, the CDR3 is TGTGCCAGCAGGGACGGGAACACCGGGGAGCTGTTTTTT. Translation: CASRDGNTGELFF.

This clonotype turned up a few times. The rearrangement links TRBV6-5 to TRBJ1-1; D remains ambiguous. The V gene lost 2 bases and the J gene lost 5 bases, with 15 bases spanning the gap. This CDR3 has 15 residues. From germline, CDR1 is MNHEY and CDR2 SVGAGI. Here the CDR3 DNA reads TGTGCCAGCAGTTACGATCAGGCCCTGAGGACTGAAGCTTTCTTT. Residues: CASSYDQALRTEAFF.

J is TRBJ1-5 and V is TRBV5-1; D gene uncertain. Germline V lookup: CDR1 SGHRS, CDR2 YFSETQ. The CDR3 loop spans 13 amino acids. V lost 4 bases to trimming and J lost 5 bases, with 10 bases between them. This CDR3 is CASSLDLDQPQHF. CDR3 DNA sequence: TGCGCCAGCAGCCTGGACCTGGATCAGCCCCAGCATTTT.

This clonotype was counted at least ten times. The V gene is TRBV6-5, the J gene TRBJ2-5, with 8 bases lining up with TRBD1. The CDR3 spans 14 residues. V dropped 4 bases and J dropped 5; count of bases not matched to a gene: 6. CDR1 and CDR2 from the germline V gene are MNHEY and SVGAGI. Here the CDR3 reads CASSSSQGAETQYF. The CDR3 DNA reads TGTGCCAGCAGTTCCTCGCAGGGGGCTGAGACCCAGTACTTC.